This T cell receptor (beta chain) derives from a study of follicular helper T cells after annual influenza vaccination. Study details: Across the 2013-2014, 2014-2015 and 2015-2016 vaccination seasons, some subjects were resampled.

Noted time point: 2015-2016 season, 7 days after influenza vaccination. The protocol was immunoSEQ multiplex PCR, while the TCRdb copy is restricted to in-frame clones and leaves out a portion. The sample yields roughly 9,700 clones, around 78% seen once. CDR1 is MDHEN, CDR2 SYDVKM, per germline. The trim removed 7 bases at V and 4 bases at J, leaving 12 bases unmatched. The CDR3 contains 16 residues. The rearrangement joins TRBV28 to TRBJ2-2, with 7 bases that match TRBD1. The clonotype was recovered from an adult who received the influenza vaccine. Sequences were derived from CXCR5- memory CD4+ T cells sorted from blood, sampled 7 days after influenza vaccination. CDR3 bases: TGTGCCAGCAACAAGCAACAGGGGTTCGGCACCGGGGAGCTGTTTTTT. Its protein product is CASNKQQGFGTGELFF.